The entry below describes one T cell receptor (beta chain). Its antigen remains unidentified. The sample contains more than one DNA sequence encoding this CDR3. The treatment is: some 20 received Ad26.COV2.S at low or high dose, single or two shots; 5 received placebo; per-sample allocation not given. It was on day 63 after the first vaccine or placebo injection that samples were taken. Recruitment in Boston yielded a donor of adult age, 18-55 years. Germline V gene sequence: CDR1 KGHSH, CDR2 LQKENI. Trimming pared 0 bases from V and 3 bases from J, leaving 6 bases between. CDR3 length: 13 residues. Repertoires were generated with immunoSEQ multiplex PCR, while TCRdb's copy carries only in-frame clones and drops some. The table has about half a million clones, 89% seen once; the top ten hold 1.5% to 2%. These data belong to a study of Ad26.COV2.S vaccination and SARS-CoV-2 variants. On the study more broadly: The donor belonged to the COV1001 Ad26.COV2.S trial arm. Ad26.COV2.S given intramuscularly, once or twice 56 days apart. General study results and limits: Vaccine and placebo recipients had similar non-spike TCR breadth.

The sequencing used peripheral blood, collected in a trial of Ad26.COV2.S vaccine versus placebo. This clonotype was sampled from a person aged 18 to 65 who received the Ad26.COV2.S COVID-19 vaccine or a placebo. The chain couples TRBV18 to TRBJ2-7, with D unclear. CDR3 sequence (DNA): TGTGCCAGCTCACCACCAGGGAACTACGAGCAGTACTTC. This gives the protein CASSPPGNYEQYF.